The clone carrying this T cell receptor beta chain was seen a handful of times. The individuals who served as donors were healthy Caucasians living in Russia, aged about 6 to 100. The data were obtained in a study of blood T cells in healthy people across ages. Then a second PCR, running about 6 to 12 cycles, was carried out with a sample-barcoded 5' primer and a J-beta primer mix. TCRdb redid the calling of the 5' RACE reads with MiXCR, one entry per CDR3 protein. The data show roughly 1,700,000 distinct CDR3 sequences, 28% seen once. The CDR3 totals 14 residues. Germline lookup yields CDR1 MDHEN and CDR2 SYDVKM. V gave up 7 bases and J gave up 7 bases; unmatched junction bases: 6.

The sample comprised blood. The receptor's source is a woman in her twenties or thirties in good health. The genes are TRBV28 and TRBJ2-2; 10 bases match TRBD1. The CDR3 DNA reads TGTGCCAGCATACGGGACAGGGGCGGCGGGGAGCTGTTTTTT. Translating it yields CASIRDRGGGELFF.